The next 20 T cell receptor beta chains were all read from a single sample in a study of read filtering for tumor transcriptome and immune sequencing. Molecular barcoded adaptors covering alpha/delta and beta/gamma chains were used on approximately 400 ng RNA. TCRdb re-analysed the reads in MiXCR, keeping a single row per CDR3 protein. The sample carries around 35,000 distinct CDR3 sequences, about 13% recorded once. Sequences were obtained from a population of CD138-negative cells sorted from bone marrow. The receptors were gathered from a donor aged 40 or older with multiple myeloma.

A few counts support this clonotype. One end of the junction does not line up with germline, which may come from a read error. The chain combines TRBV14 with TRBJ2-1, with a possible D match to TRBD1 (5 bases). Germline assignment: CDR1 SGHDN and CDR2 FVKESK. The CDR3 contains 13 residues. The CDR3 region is CASSQKGSNGQFF. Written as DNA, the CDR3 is TGTGCCAGCAGCCAGAAGGGGTCGAATGGGCAGTTCTTC.

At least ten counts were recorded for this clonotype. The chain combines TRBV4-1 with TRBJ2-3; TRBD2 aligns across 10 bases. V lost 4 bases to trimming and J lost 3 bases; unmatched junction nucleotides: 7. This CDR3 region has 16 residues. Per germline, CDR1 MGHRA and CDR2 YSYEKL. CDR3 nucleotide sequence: TGCGCCAGCAGCCCGCTAATAGCGGGAGGTACAGATACGCAGTATTTT. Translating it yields CASSPLIAGGTDTQYF.

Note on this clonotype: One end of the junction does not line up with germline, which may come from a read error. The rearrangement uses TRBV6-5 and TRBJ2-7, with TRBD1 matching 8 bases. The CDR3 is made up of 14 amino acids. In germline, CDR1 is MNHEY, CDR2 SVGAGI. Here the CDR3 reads CASSTTGVSNERYF. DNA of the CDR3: TGTGCCAGCAGTACGACAGGGGTCTCCAACGAGCGGTACTTC.

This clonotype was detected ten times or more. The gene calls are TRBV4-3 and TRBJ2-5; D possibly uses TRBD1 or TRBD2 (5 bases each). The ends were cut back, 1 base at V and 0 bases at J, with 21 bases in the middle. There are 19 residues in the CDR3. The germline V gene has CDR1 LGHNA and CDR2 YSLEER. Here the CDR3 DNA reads TGCGCCAGCAGCCAAGTCCCCCCGAGGCCCGAGGGGTACCAAGAGACCCAGTACTTC. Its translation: CASSQVPPRPEGYQETQYF.

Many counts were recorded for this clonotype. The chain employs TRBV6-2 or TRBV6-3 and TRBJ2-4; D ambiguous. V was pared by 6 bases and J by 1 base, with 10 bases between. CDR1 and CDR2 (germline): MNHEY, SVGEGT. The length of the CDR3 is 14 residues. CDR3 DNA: TGTGCCAGCAGGACCGGCCCGGCCAAAAACATTCAGTACTTC. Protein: CASRTGPAKNIQYF.

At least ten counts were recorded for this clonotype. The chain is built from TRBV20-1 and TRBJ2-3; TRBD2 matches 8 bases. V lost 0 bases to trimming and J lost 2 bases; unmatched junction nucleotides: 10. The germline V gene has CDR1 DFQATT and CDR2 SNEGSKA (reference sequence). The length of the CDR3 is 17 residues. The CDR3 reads CSARDLDTSGYTDTQYF. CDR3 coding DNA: TGCAGTGCTAGAGATCTGGATACTAGCGGCTACACAGATACGCAGTATTTT.

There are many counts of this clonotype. The CDR3 here is CSAGIGETQYF. CDR3 bases: TGCAGTGCTGGGATAGGGGAGACCCAGTACTTC. The chain recombines TRBV20-1 with TRBJ2-5; D gene uncertain. The CDR3 runs to 11 residues. V lost 5 bases and J lost 5, with 9 bases in between. Germline V gene data show CDR1 as DFQATT and CDR2 as SNEGSKA (reference sequence).

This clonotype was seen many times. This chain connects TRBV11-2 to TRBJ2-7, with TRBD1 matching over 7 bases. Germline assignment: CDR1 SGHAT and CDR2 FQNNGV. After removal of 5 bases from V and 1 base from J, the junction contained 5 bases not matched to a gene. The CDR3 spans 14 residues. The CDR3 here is CASSHRQGSYEQYF. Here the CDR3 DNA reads TGTGCCAGCAGCCACCGACAGGGATCCTACGAGCAGTACTTC.

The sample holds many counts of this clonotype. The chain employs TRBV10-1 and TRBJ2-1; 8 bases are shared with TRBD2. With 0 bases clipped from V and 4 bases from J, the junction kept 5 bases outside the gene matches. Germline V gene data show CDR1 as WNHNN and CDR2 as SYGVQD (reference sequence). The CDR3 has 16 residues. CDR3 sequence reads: CASSESLAGTYNEQFF. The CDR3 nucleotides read TGCGCCAGCAGTGAGTCCTTAGCGGGAACTTACAATGAGCAGTTCTTC.

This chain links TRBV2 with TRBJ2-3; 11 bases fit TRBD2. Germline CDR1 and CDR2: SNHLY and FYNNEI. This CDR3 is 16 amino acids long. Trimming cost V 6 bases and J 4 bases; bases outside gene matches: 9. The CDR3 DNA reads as TGTGCCAGCAGGGATTGGCTAGCGGGAGGACCAGATACGCAGTATTTT. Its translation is CASRDWLAGGPDTQYF.

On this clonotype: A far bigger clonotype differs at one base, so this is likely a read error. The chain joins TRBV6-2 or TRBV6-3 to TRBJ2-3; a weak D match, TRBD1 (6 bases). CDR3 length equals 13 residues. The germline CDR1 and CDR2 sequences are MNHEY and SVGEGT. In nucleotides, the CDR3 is TGTGCCAGCACGGGATCGATGACAGGTACGCAGTATTTT. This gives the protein CASTGSMTGTQYF.

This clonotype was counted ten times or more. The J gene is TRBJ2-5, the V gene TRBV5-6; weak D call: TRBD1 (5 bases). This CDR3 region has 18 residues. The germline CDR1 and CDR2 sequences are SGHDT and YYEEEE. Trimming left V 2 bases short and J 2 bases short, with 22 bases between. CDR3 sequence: CASSFRFDETETQETQYF. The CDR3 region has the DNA TGTGCCAGCAGCTTTCGCTTTGACGAGACAGAAACGCAAGAGACCCAGTACTTC.

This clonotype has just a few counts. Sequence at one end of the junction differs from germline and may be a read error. CDR3 nucleotide sequence: TGTGCCAGCCGTTACTTACGGGCGGGGGATGAGCAGTTCTTC. It yields the protein CASRYLRAGDEQFF. The chain joins TRBV6-5 to TRBJ2-1; 7 nucleotides match TRBD2. This CDR3 spans 14 amino acids. The germline gives CDR1 MNHEY, CDR2 SVGAGI.

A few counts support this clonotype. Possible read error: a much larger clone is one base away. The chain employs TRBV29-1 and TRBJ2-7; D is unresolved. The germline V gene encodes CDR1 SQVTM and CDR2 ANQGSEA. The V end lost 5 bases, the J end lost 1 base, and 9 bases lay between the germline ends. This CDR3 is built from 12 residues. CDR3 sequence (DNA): TGCAGCGTTACGGCAGAGTCCTACGAGCAGTACTTC. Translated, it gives CSVTAESYEQYF.

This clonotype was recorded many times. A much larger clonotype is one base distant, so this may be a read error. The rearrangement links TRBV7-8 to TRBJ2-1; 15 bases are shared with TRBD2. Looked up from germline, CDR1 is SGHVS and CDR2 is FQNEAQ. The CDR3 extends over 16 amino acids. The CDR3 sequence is CAGSPGTSGRRNEQFF. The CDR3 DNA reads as TGTGCCGGCAGCCCTGGGACTAGCGGGAGGAGGAATGAGCAGTTCTTC.

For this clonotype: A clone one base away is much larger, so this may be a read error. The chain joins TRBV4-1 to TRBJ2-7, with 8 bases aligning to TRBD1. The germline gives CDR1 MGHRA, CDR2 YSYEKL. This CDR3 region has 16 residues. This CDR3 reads CTSSQDGGQGGYEQYF. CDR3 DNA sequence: TGCACCAGCAGCCAAGATGGAGGACAGGGTGGCTACGAGCAGTACTTC.

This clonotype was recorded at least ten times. CDR3 in DNA: TGCAGTGCTCGGACGCCTTACAATGAGCAGTTCTTC. Protein product: CSARTPYNEQFF. V is TRBV20-1 and J is TRBJ2-1; D uncertain. The germline V gene has CDR1 DFQATT and CDR2 SNEGSKA (reference sequence). The CDR3 length is 12 residues. The V gene lost 5 bases and the J gene lost 4 bases, with 9 bases spanning the gap.

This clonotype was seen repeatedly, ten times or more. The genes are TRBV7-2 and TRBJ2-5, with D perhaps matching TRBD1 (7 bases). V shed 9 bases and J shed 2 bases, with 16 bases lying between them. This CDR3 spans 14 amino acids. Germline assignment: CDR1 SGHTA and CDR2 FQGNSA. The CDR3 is CASQRQGGQETQYF. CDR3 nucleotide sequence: TGTGCCAGTCAGCGTCAGGGGGGTCAAGAGACCCAGTACTTC.

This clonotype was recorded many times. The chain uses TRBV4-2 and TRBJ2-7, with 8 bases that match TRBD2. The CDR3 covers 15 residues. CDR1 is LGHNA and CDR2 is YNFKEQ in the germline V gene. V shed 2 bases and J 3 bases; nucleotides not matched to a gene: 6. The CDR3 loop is CASSQYSGEFYEQYF. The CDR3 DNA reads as TGTGCCAGCAGCCAATATAGCGGGGAATTCTACGAGCAGTACTTC.

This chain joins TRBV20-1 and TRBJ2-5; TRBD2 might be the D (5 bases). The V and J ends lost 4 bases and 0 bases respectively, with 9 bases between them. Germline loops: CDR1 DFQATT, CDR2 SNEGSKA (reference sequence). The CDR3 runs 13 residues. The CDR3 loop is CSATERNQETQYF. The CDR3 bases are TGCAGTGCTACCGAGCGGAACCAAGAGACCCAGTACTTC.